This T cell receptor beta chain was sequenced in a study of radiotherapy plus CTLA-4 blockade in lung cancer (dated by TCRdb to the late 2010s). Notes on the research overall: Among enrolled patients, approximately 17% had an objective response and 31% reached disease control. What the study reported, not specific to this receptor: Early dynamic changes in blood T cell clones, together with increased serum interferon-beta after radiation, were reported as the strongest predictors of response. After treatment with radiotherapy and ipilimumab, TCR clones that came from tumors expanded in the peripheral blood.

Comments on this clone: What antigen it recognizes has not been identified. The input lacks base qualities; no much larger clone sits a single base away.

The library relied on the immunoSEQ multiplex PCR assay. The table comes from immuneACCESS by way of TCRdb, which keeps in-frame sequences with V and J called. Part of the clones is missing from these tables; in studies checked, under half for an unresolved V gene and the rest for unknown reasons. For this sample the table gives 34,000 or so clones, of which roughly 79% were detected only once. The ten largest account for roughly 14% of the sample. The junction carries 19 bases between V and J, which are trimmed by 2 bases and 6 bases respectively. CDR1 and CDR2 (MNHEY, SMNVEV) derive from the germline V gene (reference sequence). The cysteine opens and the phenylalanine closes a CDR3 of 16 amino acids. The entry retains the CDR3 DNA only, 48 bases that are in frame from base 1. The study tested focal radiation therapy combined with CTLA-4 blockade (ipilimumab) in patients with chemo-refractory metastatic non-small-cell lung cancer.

The specimen was peripheral blood, collected from a patient treated with radiotherapy plus ipilimumab. This TCR was recovered from a human donor with non-small cell lung cancer that progressed on radiotherapy plus ipilimumab. The receptor chain draws on TRBV27 and TRBJ2-5; the D gene is possibly TRBD1 or TRBD2, with 6 bases matching each. The sequenced DNA is TGTGCCAGCAGTTTAACTTGGGTAGGGGGAGGAAAGACCCAGTACTTC. It translates as CASSLTWVGGGKTQYF.